This passage covers 7 T cell receptor beta chains from one sample sequenced in a study of PD-1 blockade in classical Hodgkin lymphoma. After autologous stem cell transplantation all patients relapsed, and prior brentuximab vedotin exposure differed between cohorts. Sequencing was performed with immunoSEQ multiplex PCR; in TCRdb, only in-frame clones are kept and a portion is missing. Of approximately 84,000 clones detected, roughly nine tenths appear once; the ten largest clones hold about 20%. Source: peripheral blood mononuclear cells (PBMCs), taken at baseline. The receptors stem from a human donor with classical Hodgkin lymphoma.

V is TRBV12-5 and J is TRBJ2-7; 9 bases map to TRBD1. There are 16 residues in the CDR3. Trimming cost V 1 base and J 4 bases; bases outside gene matches: 8. Germline values: CDR1 LGHNT, CDR2 FRNRAP. The CDR3: CASGLGMGTGSYEQYF. The CDR3 bases are TGTGCTAGTGGTTTGGGGATGGGGACAGGGTCGTACGAGCAGTACTTC.

This chain links TRBV29-1 with TRBJ1-3; 9 positions match TRBD1. V gave up 7 bases and J gave up 4 bases; unmatched junction bases: 5. This CDR3 spans 13 amino acids. Looked up from germline, CDR1 is SQVTM and CDR2 is ANQGSEA. CDR3 region: CSAYRGLGNTIYF. CDR3 nucleotide sequence: TGCAGCGCCTACAGGGGGCTGGGAAACACCATATATTTT.

V is TRBV19 and J is TRBJ2-6; D gene ambiguous. V dropped 5 bases and J dropped 3 bases, with 8 bases sitting between them. From germline, CDR1 is LNHDA and CDR2 SQIVND (reference sequence). The CDR3 is 14 amino acids. The CDR3: CASSGVSGANVLTF. The CDR3, as DNA: TGTGCCAGTAGTGGGGTTAGTGGGGCCAACGTCCTGACTTTC.

The chain joins TRBV19 to TRBJ1-1, with D unclear. Trimming took 5 bases from V and 1 from J, leaving 14 bases between them. Germline CDR1 reads LNHDA; CDR2 reads SQIVND (reference sequence). This CDR3 contains 15 residues. The CDR3 DNA is TGTGCCAGTAGTGTCTCCAGATCAAGGAACACTGAAGCTTTCTTT. Amino acid sequence: CASSVSRSRNTEAFF.

The chain uses TRBV29-1 and TRBJ1-2, with D possibly matching TRBD1 (5 bases). V was pared by 6 bases and J by 9 bases, with 14 bases between. The CDR3 length is 11 residues. Germline CDR1 reads SQVTM; CDR2 reads ANQGSEA. CDR3 bases: TGCAGCGTACAAGACAGCCCCCGCTACACCTTC. Translation: CSVQDSPRYTF.

The gene calls are TRBV4-3 and TRBJ2-1; maybe TRBD2 (7 bases). This CDR3 spans 15 amino acids. Germline CDR1 is LGHNA and CDR2 is YSLEER. The ends were cut back, 3 bases at V and 3 bases at J, with 12 bases in the middle. The CDR3 loop reads CASSQGEGDYNEQFF. In DNA, the CDR3 is TGCGCCAGCAGCCAGGGGGAGGGGGACTACAATGAGCAGTTCTTC.

The J gene is TRBJ2-7, the V gene TRBV6-5; 8 positions agree with TRBD2. Unmatched junction bases numbered 10, after V lost 0 bases and J lost 6 bases. The germline CDR1 and CDR2 sequences are MNHEY and SVGAGI. The CDR3 runs to 16 residues. CDR3 bases: TGTGCCAGCAGTTACTCAGGACGGGGGGGAAAAACCGAGCAGTACTTC. Encoded protein: CASSYSGRGGKTEQYF.